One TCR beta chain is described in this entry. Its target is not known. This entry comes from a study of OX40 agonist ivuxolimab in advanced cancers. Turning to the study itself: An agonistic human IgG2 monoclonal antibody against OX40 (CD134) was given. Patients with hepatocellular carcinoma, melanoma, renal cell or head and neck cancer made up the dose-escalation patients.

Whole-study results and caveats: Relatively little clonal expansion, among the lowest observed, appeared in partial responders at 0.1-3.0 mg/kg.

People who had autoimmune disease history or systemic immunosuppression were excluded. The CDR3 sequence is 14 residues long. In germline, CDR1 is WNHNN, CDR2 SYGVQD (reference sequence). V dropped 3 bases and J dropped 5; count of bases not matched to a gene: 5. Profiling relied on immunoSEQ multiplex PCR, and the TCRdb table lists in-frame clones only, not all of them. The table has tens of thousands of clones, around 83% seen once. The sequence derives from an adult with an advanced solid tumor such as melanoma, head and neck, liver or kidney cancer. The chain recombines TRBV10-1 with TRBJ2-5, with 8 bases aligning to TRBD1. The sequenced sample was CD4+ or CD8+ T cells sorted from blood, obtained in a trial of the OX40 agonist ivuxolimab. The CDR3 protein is CASSENRGSETQYF. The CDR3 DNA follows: TGCGCCAGCAGTGAAAACAGGGGGAGCGAGACCCAGTACTTC.